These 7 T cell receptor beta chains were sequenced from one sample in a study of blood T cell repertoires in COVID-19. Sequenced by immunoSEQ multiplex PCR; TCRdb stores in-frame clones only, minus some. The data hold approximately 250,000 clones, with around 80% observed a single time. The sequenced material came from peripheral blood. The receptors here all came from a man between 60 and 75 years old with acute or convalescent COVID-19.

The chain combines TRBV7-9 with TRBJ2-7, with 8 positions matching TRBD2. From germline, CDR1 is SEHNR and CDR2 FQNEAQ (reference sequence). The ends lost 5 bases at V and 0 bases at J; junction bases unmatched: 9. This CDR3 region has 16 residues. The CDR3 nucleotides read TGTGCCAGCAGCGGGCGGGGGGTTCCTAACTCCTACGAGCAGTACTTC. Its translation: CASSGRGVPNSYEQYF.

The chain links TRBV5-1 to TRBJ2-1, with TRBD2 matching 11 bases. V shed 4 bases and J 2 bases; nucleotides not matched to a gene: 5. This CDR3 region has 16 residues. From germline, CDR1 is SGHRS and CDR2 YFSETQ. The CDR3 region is CASSRTSGSTYNEQFF. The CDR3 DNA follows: TGCGCCAGCAGCCGGACTAGCGGGTCTACCTACAATGAGCAGTTCTTC.

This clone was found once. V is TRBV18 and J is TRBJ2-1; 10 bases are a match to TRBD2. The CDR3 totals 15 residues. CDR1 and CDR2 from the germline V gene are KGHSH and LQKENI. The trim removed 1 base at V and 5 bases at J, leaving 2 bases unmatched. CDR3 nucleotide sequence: TGTGCCAGCTCACCACTACTAGCGGGGAACAATGAGCAGTTCTTC. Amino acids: CASSPLLAGNNEQFF. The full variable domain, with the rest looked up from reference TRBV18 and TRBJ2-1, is NAGVMQNPRHLVRRRGQEARLRCSPMKGHSHVYWYRQLPEEGLKFMVYLQKENIIDESGMPKERFSAEFPKEGPSILRIQQVVRGDSAAYFCASSPLLAGNNEQFFGPGTRLTVL.

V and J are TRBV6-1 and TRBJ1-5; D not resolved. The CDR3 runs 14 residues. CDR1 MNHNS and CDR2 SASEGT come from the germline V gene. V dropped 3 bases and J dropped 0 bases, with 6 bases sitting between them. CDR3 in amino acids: CASSEAYSNQPQHF. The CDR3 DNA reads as TGTGCCAGCAGTGAGGCTTATAGCAATCAGCCCCAGCATTTT.

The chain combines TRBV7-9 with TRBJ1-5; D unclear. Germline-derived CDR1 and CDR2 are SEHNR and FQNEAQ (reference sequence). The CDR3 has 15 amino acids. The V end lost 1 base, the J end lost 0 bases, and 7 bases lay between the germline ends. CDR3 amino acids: CASSLGPYSNQPQHF. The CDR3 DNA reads TGTGCCAGCAGCTTAGGGCCGTATAGCAATCAGCCCCAGCATTTT.

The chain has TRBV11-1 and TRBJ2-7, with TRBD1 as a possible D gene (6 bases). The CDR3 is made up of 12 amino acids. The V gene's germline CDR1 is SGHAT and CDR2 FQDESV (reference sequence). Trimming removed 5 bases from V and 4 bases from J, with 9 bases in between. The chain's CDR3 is CASSLQGYEQYF. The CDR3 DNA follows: TGTGCCAGCAGCCTACAGGGATACGAGCAGTACTTC.

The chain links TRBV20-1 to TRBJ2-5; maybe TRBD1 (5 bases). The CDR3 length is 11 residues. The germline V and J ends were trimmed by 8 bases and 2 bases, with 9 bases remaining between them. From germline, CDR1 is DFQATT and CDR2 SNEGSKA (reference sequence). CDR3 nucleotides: TGCAGTCCCAGGGATCAAGAGACCCAGTACTTC. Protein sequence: CSPRDQETQYF.